This T cell receptor (beta chain) is drawn from a study of CD8+CD57+ T cells in acquired aplastic anemia. Study-wide background: Roughly 3.2 ug was the average amount of DNA from sorted CD4+ and CD8+ cells.

The V gene's germline CDR1 is SGHVS and CDR2 FQNEAQ. The CDR3 has 14 amino acids. General observations from the study: Around 29 CD8+ CDR3 sequences were shared between patients and controls. Patients and healthy controls showed no significant CD8+ Simpson's diversity difference.

Comments on this clonotype: As yet, its antigen is unknown.

Genomic DNA was employed as the template in profiling TCR beta VDJ and CDR3. MiXCR was run by TCRdb on the reads, yielding one entry per CDR3 protein. The table has more than 150,000 distinct CDR3 sequences, about 50% seen once. Whoever was chosen for sequencing had shown CD8+CD57+ cell expansion by flow cytometry. A severe acquired aplastic anemia diagnosis applied to all patients. The receptor was isolated from a human donor with aplastic anemia. The V call is TRBV7-8, the J call TRBJ2-7; 7 nucleotides align to TRBD1. Source material: sorted CD4+, CD8+, or CD8+CD57+ T cells (not recorded which) from PBMCs. The CDR3 protein is CARPPGQRTYEQYF. CDR3 bases: TGTGCTAGGCCTCCGGGACAGAGGACCTACGAGCAGTACTTC.